The 17 T cell receptor beta chains listed next were all sequenced from one sample in a study of blood T cell repertoires in COVID-19. Libraries were prepared by immunoSEQ multiplex PCR; TCRdb keeps only in-frame clonotypes and omits some of them. The data contain approximately 250,000 clones, 86% of them singletons. The sequenced sample was peripheral blood. All receptors come from a woman aged 55-70 years who had recovered from COVID-19.

In nucleotides, the CDR3 is TGTGCCAGCAGCCCTCAGCGGGGGGGCGACCGCACAGATACGCAGTATTTT. Translation: CASSPQRGGDRTDTQYF. This chain links TRBV6-2 or TRBV6-3 with TRBJ2-3, with 10 bases identical to TRBD2. The CDR3 has 17 amino acids. The V segment lost 6 bases and the J segment 1 base; nucleotides outside the gene matches: 10. Germline V gene lookup returns CDR1 MNHEY and CDR2 SVGEGT.

V and J are TRBV4-2 and TRBJ2-1, with D tentatively TRBD2 (7 bases). The V gene's germline CDR1 is LGHNA and CDR2 YNFKEQ. V shed 1 base and J shed 5 bases, with 18 bases lying between them. This CDR3 region has 17 residues. The CDR3 DNA is TGTGCCAGCAGCCAAGTTGGCGTGGGGGGGCGGCACAATGAGCAGTTCTTC. It codes for CASSQVGVGGRHNEQFF.

This clone has just a few counts. CDR3: CASAPTPGNSGQGVEKLFF. In DNA, the CDR3 is TGTGCCAGCGCACCAACCCCGGGAAACTCCGGGCAGGGGGTTGAAAAACTGTTTTTT. The genes are TRBV27 and TRBJ1-4; 7 nucleotides agree with TRBD1. J lost 7 bases, V lost 8 bases, and 25 bases had no gene match. Germline loops: CDR1 MNHEY, CDR2 SMNVEV (reference sequence). This CDR3 has 19 amino acids.

This clone was detected once. The rearrangement joins TRBV5-6 to TRBJ1-1; D is uncertain. In germline, CDR1 is SGHDT, CDR2 YYEEEE. The length of the CDR3 is 12 residues. V was trimmed by 2 bases and J by 7 bases, leaving 9 bases between them. The CDR3 region is CASSFLTSEAFF. The CDR3 coding sequence is TGTGCCAGCAGCTTCTTAACTAGTGAAGCTTTCTTT. The entire variable domain, with the rest obtained from reference TRBV5-6 and TRBJ1-1, is as follows: DAGVTQSPTHLIKTRGQQVTLRCSPKSGHDTVSWYQQALGQGPQFIFQYYEEEERQRGNFPDRFSGHQFPNYSSELNVNALLLGDSALYLCASSFLTSEAFFGQGTRLTVV.

The gene calls are TRBV27 and TRBJ1-3; D uncertain. CDR3 length: 15 amino acids. V lost 6 bases, J lost 0 bases, and 12 bases lay in between. CDR1 MNHEY and CDR2 SMNVEV come from the germline V gene (reference sequence). CDR3 bases: TGTGCCAGCAGACCTCTACAGTACTCTGGAAACACCATATATTTT. Its protein product is CASRPLQYSGNTIYF.

The V gene is TRBV5-6, the J gene TRBJ2-7; the match to TRBD2 covers 8 bases. J was trimmed by 2 bases and V by 1 base; bases with no gene match: 5. The CDR3 consists of 15 residues. Germline V gives CDR1 SGHDT, CDR2 YYEEEE. CDR3 nucleotides: TGTGCCAGCAGCTTGCAACGGGGGGGAGCCTACGAGCAGTACTTC. This translates into CASSLQRGGAYEQYF.

The J gene is TRBJ1-4, the V gene TRBV7-9; D is undetermined. Germline loops: CDR1 SEHNR, CDR2 FQNEAQ (reference sequence). This CDR3 is 15 amino acids long. The V end lost 3 bases, the J end lost 7 bases, and 15 bases lay between the germline ends. The CDR3 nucleotides read TGTGCCAGCAGCTTGGGTGCAGGTCTATCTGAAAAACTGTTTTTT. Protein product: CASSLGAGLSEKLFF.

The J gene is TRBJ2-2, the V gene TRBV6-5, with TRBD1 matching over 7 bases. CDR1 is MNHEY and CDR2 is SVGAGI in the germline V gene. The CDR3 has 14 amino acids. The V and J ends lost 5 bases and 5 bases, in that order; junction bases with no gene match: 5. The CDR3 DNA sequence: TGTGCCAGCAGTCCCGAGACAGGGACCGGGGAGCTGTTTTTT. Protein sequence: CASSPETGTGELFF.

This sequence joins TRBV28 and TRBJ1-1, with D possibly matching TRBD1 (6 bases). This CDR3 contains 16 residues. Germline V gene data show CDR1 as MDHEN and CDR2 as SYDVKM. V gave up 7 bases and J gave up 5 bases, with 23 bases separating them. The CDR3 bases are TGTGCCAGCACCCCTTGGGGCGGGGGGCGAGGGACTGAAGCTTTCTTT. Its protein product is CASTPWGGGRGTEAFF.

This clone was recorded only once. This rearrangement joins TRBV3-1 (or the pseudogene TRBV3-2) to TRBJ1-5; 8 positions match TRBD1. The CDR3 runs to 16 residues. Trimming took 3 bases from V and 6 from J; bases not matched to a gene: 10. Germline V lookup: CDR1 LGHDT, CDR2 YNNKEL (reference sequence). For the CDR3, the DNA is TGTGCCAGCAGCCAGTATGGACAGGGTTTAGGTCAGCCCCAGCATTTT. Its translation is CASSQYGQGLGQPQHF.

The rearrangement joins TRBV18 to TRBJ2-7, with 11 bases that match TRBD2. This CDR3 contains 15 residues. Per the germline V gene, CDR1 is KGHSH and CDR2 is LQKENI. The junction had 6 bases not matched to a gene; V was cut back by 3 bases and J by 5 bases. The CDR3 nucleotides read TGTGCCAGCTCACCCGCCTCTAGCGGGGGGCACGAGCAGTACTTC. Translation: CASSPASSGGHEQYF.

The rearrangement joins TRBV7-9 to TRBJ1-2; D not resolved. Germline CDR1 and CDR2: SEHNR and FQNEAQ (reference sequence). The CDR3 contains 13 residues. With 2 bases removed from V and 5 bases from J, the gap between germline ends came to 9 bases. The CDR3 is CASSLPEAYGYTF. CDR3 nucleotides: TGTGCCAGCAGCTTACCCGAGGCTTATGGCTACACCTTC.

This chain connects TRBV5-4 to TRBJ2-1; 9 positions agree with TRBD2. Looked up from germline, CDR1 is SGHNT and CDR2 is YYREEE (reference sequence). The CDR3 spans 16 residues. V lost 0 bases to trimming and J lost 4 bases; unmatched junction nucleotides: 5. The CDR3 here is CASSLGGGGDYNEQFF. The CDR3 DNA follows: TGTGCCAGCAGCTTGGGCGGCGGGGGGGATTACAATGAGCAGTTCTTC.

This chain uses TRBV29-1 with TRBJ2-5; 14 positions match TRBD2. The trim removed 1 base at V and 5 bases at J, leaving 3 bases unmatched. This CDR3 is 15 amino acids long. Germline V gives CDR1 SQVTM, CDR2 ANQGSEA. This CDR3 reads CSVEGTSGGKETQYF. CDR3 nucleotides: TGCAGCGTTGAAGGGACTAGCGGGGGGAAGGAGACCCAGTACTTC.

The rearrangement joins TRBV5-8 to TRBJ1-5; D perhaps matches TRBD1 (5 bases). Germline V gene data show CDR1 as SGHTS and CDR2 as YDEGEE. Trimming pared 0 bases from V and 6 bases from J, leaving 13 bases between. CDR3 length equals 15 residues. The DNA for the CDR3 is TGTGCCAGCAGCTTGGAAGGGGCGCTTGTTCAGCCCCAGCATTTT. This codes for CASSLEGALVQPQHF.

V and J are TRBV6-5 and TRBJ1-4, with 7 positions matching TRBD1. The CDR3 totals 16 residues. The J segment lost 4 bases and the V segment lost 2 bases, leaving 7 bases of the junction unmatched. Germline lookup yields CDR1 MNHEY and CDR2 SVGAGI. The CDR3 here is CASSYPGTDYNEKLFF. In nucleotides, the CDR3 is TGTGCCAGCAGTTACCCGGGGACAGATTATAATGAAAAACTGTTTTTT.

The genes are TRBV6-5 and TRBJ1-2; 7 bases map to TRBD1. This CDR3 is built from 14 residues. The V and J ends lost 7 bases and 7 bases, in that order; junction bases with no gene match: 12. Germline V gene sequence: CDR1 MNHEY, CDR2 SVGAGI. CDR3 bases: TGTGCCAGCACCCTAAGGGGGCAGGAGGTTGGCTACACCTTC. Amino acids: CASTLRGQEVGYTF.